This TCR beta chain was identified during a study of shared clonotypes between healthy human individuals. Naive CD8 cells lacked CD45RO and underwent positive selection for CCR7, leaving out terminally differentiated effector memory CD45RA+ cells. Those who donated were healthy HIV-negative adults, with no recent acute infections or vaccinations reported. The germline V gene has CDR1 GTSNPN and CDR2 SVGIG (reference sequence). The V end lost 1 base, the J end lost 0 bases, and 7 bases lay between the germline ends. This CDR3 has 15 amino acids. TCRdb's copy holds only in-frame clones and misses some; the assay was immunoSEQ multiplex PCR. The table lists hundreds of thousands of clones, 90% to 95% of them singletons.

The genes are TRBV30 and TRBJ2-6; D remains ambiguous. Input material: naive CD8+ T cells sorted from blood. The clonotype comes from a woman aged 30 to 39 in good health. The CDR3 reads CAWSAPNSGANVLTF. The CDR3 region has the DNA TGTGCCTGGAGTGCGCCTAACTCTGGGGCCAACGTCCTGACTTTC.